This entry lists 16 T cell receptor beta chains sequenced from one sample in a study of a mutant IDH1 vaccine in newly diagnosed glioma. Time point of the sample: baseline, week 1 (first vaccination visit). Regarding treatment: pre-vaccination baseline after standard-of-care therapy. Profiling relied on immunoSEQ multiplex PCR, and the TCRdb table lists in-frame clones only, not all of them. In the table there are nearly 50,000 clones, 86% of which are singletons. This specimen was PBMCs, taken from a glioma patient treated with radiotherapy, temozolomide or both. These receptors originate from a man aged 35-49 years with glioma.

The chain recombines TRBV13 with TRBJ2-2, with D perhaps matching TRBD1 or TRBD2 (6 bases each). Germline-derived CDR1 and CDR2 are PRHDT and FYEKMQ (reference sequence). This CDR3 has 14 amino acids. The V end lost 3 bases, the J end lost 5 bases, and 10 bases lay between the germline ends. The CDR3 loop is CASSFKGGTGELFF. The DNA of the CDR3 is TGTGCCAGCAGCTTCAAGGGGGGAACCGGGGAGCTGTTTTTT. The full variable domain, with the rest looked up from reference TRBV13 and TRBJ2-2, is AAGVIQSPRHLIKEKRETATLKCYPIPRHDTVYWYQQGPGQDPQFLISFYEKMQSDKGSIPDRFSAQQFSDYHSELNMSSLELGDSALYFCASSFKGGTGELFFGEGSRLTVL.

This chain connects TRBV19 to TRBJ2-7; TRBD1 matches at 9 bases. The CDR3 length is 11 residues. The germline V gene encodes CDR1 LNHDA and CDR2 SQIVND (reference sequence). Trimming cost V 7 bases and J 10 bases; bases outside gene matches: 5. The CDR3 DNA reads as TGTGCCAGTACCGGGACAGGGAAACAGTACTTC. Residues: CASTGTGKQYF.

The V gene is TRBV19, the J gene TRBJ1-2; D not certain. CDR3 length: 16 residues. Trimming pared 9 bases from V and 3 bases from J, leaving 23 bases between. CDR1 is LNHDA and CDR2 is SQIVND in the germline V gene (reference sequence). The CDR3 region is CASSKVGGWGDYGYTF. The CDR3 nucleotides read TGTGCCAGCTCCAAAGTGGGAGGGTGGGGTGACTATGGCTACACCTTC.

The chain joins TRBV5-4 to TRBJ2-5; D remains ambiguous. This CDR3 comprises 14 residues. From germline, CDR1 is SGHNT and CDR2 YYREEE (reference sequence). V lost 0 bases to trimming and J lost 2 bases, with 8 bases between them. As DNA, the CDR3 is TGTGCCAGCAGCTTGGATGGTTTTCAAGAGACCCAGTACTTC. Its protein is CASSLDGFQETQYF.

This chain uses TRBV4-1 with TRBJ2-7; D not certain. Germline V gives CDR1 MGHRA, CDR2 YSYEKL. Between the trimmed V and J ends, which lost 5 bases and 0 bases, there was a span of 14 bases. The CDR3 has 15 amino acids. CDR3 amino acids: CASSIKPEYSYEQYF. The CDR3 DNA follows: TGCGCCAGCAGCATCAAACCGGAGTACTCCTACGAGCAGTACTTC.

CDR3 bases: TGTGCCAGCAGTTCTTCCGGGACAGGCTTTCAGCCCCAGCATTTT. Protein sequence: CASSSSGTGFQPQHF. The chain recombines TRBV28 with TRBJ1-5, with 8 bases aligning to TRBD1. The CDR3 length is 15 residues. The J segment lost 6 bases and the V segment lost 4 bases, leaving 8 bases of the junction unmatched. Looked up from germline, CDR1 is MDHEN and CDR2 is SYDVKM.

To note about this clone: At one of its ends the junction is not consistent with the germline gene, which may arise from a read error. The rearrangement uses TRBV5-1 and TRBJ2-3, with TRBD1 matching 10 bases. Germline V gene lookup returns CDR1 SGHRS and CDR2 YFSETQ. This CDR3 contains 15 residues. The DNA of the CDR3 is TGCGCCAGCAGCTCGAAAGCCGAAGTCCCGGGACAGGGGATCTTT. Its protein is CASSSKAEVPGQGIF.

The chain joins TRBV19 to TRBJ2-2; the D is unclear. Germline V CDR1 and CDR2: LNHDA, SQIVND (reference sequence). The V gene lost 4 bases and the J gene lost 7 bases, with 13 bases spanning the gap. The CDR3 length is 14 residues. The CDR3 loop is CASSTGRASGELFF. The DNA of the CDR3 is TGTGCCAGTAGTACTGGAAGAGCAAGCGGGGAGCTGTTTTTT. Full variable domain (rest looked up from reference TRBV19 and TRBJ2-2): DGGITQSPKYLFRKEGQNVTLSCEQNLNHDAMYWYRQDPGQGLRLIYYSQIVNDFQKGDIAEGYSVSREKKESFPLTVTSAQKNPTAFYLCASSTGRASGELFFGEGSRLTVL.

The rearrangement links TRBV7-9 to TRBJ2-3; TRBD1 or TRBD2 may be the D gene (6 bases each). The CDR3 sequence is 15 residues long. V lost 5 bases and J lost 6, with 18 bases in between. CDR1 and CDR2 from the germline V gene are SEHNR and FQNEAQ (reference sequence). The chain's CDR3 is CASSARGTKSDTQYF. The DNA for the CDR3 is TGTGCCAGCAGCGCCCGGGGGACAAAGTCGGATACGCAGTATTTT.

The chain links TRBV5-1 to TRBJ2-1; D is uncertain. CDR3 length: 14 amino acids. The ends were cut back, 2 bases at V and 6 bases at J, with 12 bases in the middle. CDR1 SGHRS and CDR2 YFSETQ come from the germline V gene. CDR3 sequence reads: CASSLDWKSNEQFF. The CDR3 bases are TGCGCCAGCAGCTTAGATTGGAAAAGCAATGAGCAGTTCTTC.

V is TRBV4-1 and J is TRBJ1-3, with a tentative D call TRBD1 (6 bases). The CDR3 consists of 15 residues. The germline V and J ends were trimmed by 2 bases and 0 bases, with 8 bases remaining between them. CDR1 is MGHRA and CDR2 is YSYEKL in the germline V gene. The CDR3 sequence: CASSQQGPSGNTIYF. CDR3 coding DNA: TGCGCCAGCAGCCAACAGGGGCCCTCTGGAAACACCATATATTTT.

The chain couples TRBV9 to TRBJ2-5, with no clear D. The CDR3 is made up of 14 amino acids. Germline CDR1 is SGDLS and CDR2 is YYNGEE. V was clipped by 1 base and J by 2 bases, with 9 bases between them. DNA of the CDR3: TGTGCCAGCAGCGTATTACCCGGACAAGAGACCCAGTACTTC. It yields the protein CASSVLPGQETQYF.

The chain has TRBV28 and TRBJ2-7; 10 nucleotides agree with TRBD2. Per germline, CDR1 MDHEN and CDR2 SYDVKM. CDR3 length: 14 residues. The junction had 6 bases not matched to a gene; V was cut back by 4 bases and J by 6 bases. The CDR3 DNA reads as TGTGCCAGCAGTTACTCTAGCGGGAGATCCGAGCAGTACTTC. Residues: CASSYSSGRSEQYF.

The gene calls are TRBV19 and TRBJ1-1; D is unclear. CDR1 is LNHDA, CDR2 SQIVND, per germline (reference sequence). Trimming left V 5 bases short and J 3 bases short, with 19 bases between. This CDR3 has 16 amino acids. CDR3 region: CASSLRERGLHTEAFF. The DNA of the CDR3 is TGTGCCAGTAGTCTGCGGGAGCGGGGTTTGCACACTGAAGCTTTCTTT.

The chain employs TRBV7-2 and TRBJ2-5; 8 bases are shared with TRBD1. CDR3 length: 13 residues. Germline lookup yields CDR1 SGHTA and CDR2 FQGNSA. Losses at the gene ends were 3 bases for V and 5 bases for J; bases not matched to a gene: 2. CDR3 in DNA: TGTGCCAGCAGCTTTGACAGGGGTGAGACCCAGTACTTC. Encoded protein: CASSFDRGETQYF.

The V and J genes are TRBV28 and TRBJ2-4; D is undetermined. The V gene lost 7 bases and the J gene lost 0 bases, with 7 bases spanning the gap. CDR1 is MDHEN and CDR2 is SYDVKM in the germline V gene. There are 13 residues in the CDR3. CDR3 in amino acids: CASNDQAKNIQYF. The CDR3 nucleotides are TGTGCCAGCAATGACCAAGCCAAAAACATTCAGTACTTC.